This TCR beta chain appears in the sequencing data of a study of blood T cell repertoires in COVID-19 (TCRdb year 2020). Study-level background: Collaborator samples came from the United States, Italy and Spain and covered acute and convalescent phases of COVID-19. The material from the prospective study consisted of cDNA or gDNA derived from T cells, B-cell-depleted T cells, or PBMCs. Deeply sampled blood TCRbeta repertoires from subjects exposed to, actively infected with, or recovered from COVID-19 were included in the dataset. The repertoires were released in a freely available public database meant as a resource for research on the immune response to SARS-CoV-2. Samples were obtained from the ongoing ImmuneRACE study (first 160 participants) and from about 1,300 subjects provided by 6 global collaborators. Nearly every sample came with metadata listing a de-identified subject ID, COVID-19 status, age in years and sex. Where HLA class I and class II types were available, the types were taken from metadata supplied by the sample provider, not from assay-based typing.

Counted from cysteine to phenylalanine, this CDR3 has 16 amino acids. The read is trimmed to its CDR3 DNA, 48 bases read in frame from base 1. V is pared back by 4 bases and J by 0 bases, with 15 bases lying between the germline termini. Sequences MNHEY (CDR1) and SVGAGI (CDR2) are obtained from the germline V gene. Participants in the prospective study were aged roughly 18 to 100 years, lived in 20 to 30 United States geographic areas, and enrolled through a virtual design. Cohort assignment in the prospective study relied on participant-reported clinical history from a screening survey and a study questionnaire. ImmuneRACE Cohort 3 recovered participants were defined by two consecutive negative NP/OP PCR tests, healthcare professional clearance, or symptom resolution. In the prospective study, whole blood, serum and a nasopharyngeal or oropharyngeal swab were collected from each participant by mobile phlebotomists. Prospective study participants could optionally give additional blood draws and questionnaires over a roughly two-month period. Prospective study blood samples were shipped either frozen or at room temperature before DNA extraction.

What the authors observed across the whole study: How much clinical and demographic metadata was included differed by source and by participant, and the metadata was provided uncurated.

TCRbeta CDR3 regions were amplified from genomic DNA by means of the immunoSEQ Assay, a bias-controlled multiplex PCR. Per the authors' processing: The number of nucleated cells in each sample was estimated by amplification of reference gene primers within the assay. To quantify the absolute abundance of each unique TCRbeta CDR3 rearrangement, sequence reads were collapsed and filtered. For each sample, productive Simpson clonality was calculated as the square root of Simpson's diversity index over productive rearrangements. TCRdb's version of the immuneACCESS table is confined to in-frame rearrangements and falls short of the full clone set. An unresolved V gene accounts for under half of the shortfall where checked; the remainder is of unknown origin. V, J and clone size are those of that table, while D and trimming were read from the DNA. The sample table records 490,000 or so clones; about 85% of these occur just once. The ten largest clones add up to just over 8% of the sample.

This clone was found once. The target of this receptor is not known. No much larger clone is present one base from it, and per-base qualities are unavailable. The chain is encoded by TRBV6-5 joined to TRBJ1-2; there is no confident call for the D gene. The origin of this receptor is an older woman who had recovered from COVID-19. The sample comprised PBMCs or T cells enriched from blood (not recorded which). The CDR3 has the sequence CASSLAASQTNYGYTF. DNA sequence: TGTGCCAGCAGTTTGGCCGCATCACAGACTAACTATGGCTACACCTTC.